Presented here are 29 T cell receptor beta chains from one specimen sequenced in a study of cytotoxic CD8 clonotypes in ibrutinib-treated CLL. Produced via immunoSEQ multiplex PCR; TCRdb's table is partial and in-frame only. The table shows about 57,000 clones, with roughly three fifths occurring only once. The sample here was PBMCs, taken after 24 months of ibrutinib treatment. These receptors all stem from a human donor with chronic lymphocytic leukemia.

The CDR3 loop reads CASSFWTGGGEQYF. As DNA, the CDR3 is TGCGCCAGCAGCTTCTGGACAGGGGGCGGCGAGCAGTACTTC. The J gene is TRBJ2-7, the V gene TRBV5-1; 11 bases map to TRBD1. The CDR3 sequence is 14 residues long. Germline V CDR1 and CDR2: SGHRS, YFSETQ. The trim removed 2 bases at V and 6 bases at J, leaving 4 bases unmatched.

The V gene is TRBV7-9, the J gene TRBJ2-7, with 10 bases that match TRBD1. CDR1 is SEHNR and CDR2 is FQNEAQ in the germline V gene (reference sequence). With 4 bases clipped from V and 6 bases from J, the junction kept 12 bases outside the gene matches. The CDR3 length is 16 residues. The CDR3 DNA reads TGTGCCAGCAGCTCCAGACGGACAGGGGGGCCCCTCGAGCAGTACTTC. As protein: CASSSRRTGGPLEQYF.

This clone showed up many times. The V call is TRBV15, the J call TRBJ1-1; a possible D gene is TRBD1 (6 bases). The CDR3 contains 16 residues. With 0 bases removed from V and 2 bases from J, the gap between germline ends came to 13 bases. Germline V CDR1 and CDR2: LNHNV, YYDKDF (reference sequence). CDR3 DNA sequence: TGTGCCACCAGCAGAGACCCGCCGGACAGAAACACTGAAGCTTTCTTT. It specifies CATSRDPPDRNTEAFF.

The chain recombines TRBV14 with TRBJ2-4, with D possibly called TRBD1 or TRBD2 (5 bases each). Trimming left V 4 bases short and J 11 bases short, with 15 bases between. Germline V gene data show CDR1 as SGHDN and CDR2 as FVKESK. CDR3 length: 13 amino acids. In nucleotides, the CDR3 is TGTGCCAGCAGCCGGACCGCGGTGGGGGTTCAGTACTTC. Amino acid sequence: CASSRTAVGVQYF.

The rearrangement links TRBV19 to TRBJ2-2, with D possibly TRBD1 on 5 matching bases. The V end lost 5 bases, the J end lost 7 bases, and 11 bases lay between the germline ends. Germline values: CDR1 LNHDA, CDR2 SQIVND (reference sequence). The CDR3 consists of 13 residues. CDR3 bases: TGTGCCAGTAGTCTGACAGACTTCGGGGAGCTGTTTTTT. This translates into CASSLTDFGELFF.

This clone was observed a few times. V and J are TRBV7-2 and TRBJ2-3; 8 bases fit TRBD2. The CDR3 runs 15 residues. Looked up from germline, CDR1 is SGHTA and CDR2 is FQGNSA. V lost 3 bases to trimming and J lost 4 bases; unmatched junction nucleotides: 6. The CDR3 nucleotides read TGTGCCAGCAGCTTGCCAGCGGGAGTGGCAGATACGCAGTATTTT. Protein: CASSLPAGVADTQYF.

This clone occurred a few times. This rearrangement joins TRBV6-1 to TRBJ1-2; TRBD1 aligns across 9 bases. CDR1 and CDR2 from the germline V gene are MNHNS and SASEGT. The length of the CDR3 is 14 residues. V lost 6 bases to trimming and J lost 12 bases; unmatched junction nucleotides: 14. The CDR3 sequence is CASRPPGQGISHTF. CDR3 bases: TGTGCCAGCAGACCTCCGGGACAGGGAATATCTCACACCTTC.

This clone is a singleton in its sample. The V and J genes are TRBV4-2 and TRBJ1-2; TRBD1 is a possible D gene (6 bases). V lost 4 bases and J 4 bases, leaving 13 bases between the germline ends. Germline assignment: CDR1 LGHNA and CDR2 YNFKEQ. This CDR3 contains 14 residues. As DNA, the CDR3 is TGTGCCAGCAGCCCAGGGGAGAGAGGCTATGGCTACACCTTC. It yields the protein CASSPGERGYGYTF.

This clone is labeled as medium-sized. V is TRBV4-1 and J is TRBJ2-7; 8 bases agree with TRBD2. CDR3 length equals 15 residues. Trimming cost V 3 bases and J 2 bases; bases outside gene matches: 6. The germline CDR1 and CDR2 sequences are MGHRA and YSYEKL. The CDR3 loop reads CASSQIAGNTYEQYF. The CDR3 bases are TGCGCCAGCAGCCAGATAGCGGGAAATACCTACGAGCAGTACTTC.

The chain recombines TRBV6-5 with TRBJ1-1; 9 bases align to TRBD1. Germline V gene sequence: CDR1 MNHEY, CDR2 SVGAGI. The CDR3 covers 13 residues. V dropped 10 bases and J dropped 4; count of bases not matched to a gene: 7. This CDR3 is CATMDRGGTEAFF. The CDR3 bases are TGTGCCACCATGGACAGGGGCGGCACTGAAGCTTTCTTT.

The chain couples TRBV4-1 to TRBJ1-2; D is undetermined. This CDR3 is built from 17 residues. Trimming removed 0 bases from V and 6 bases from J, with 20 bases in between. Per germline, CDR1 MGHRA and CDR2 YSYEKL. CDR3 DNA sequence: TGCGCCAGCAGCCAAGATCCGGCTGCTATGATGATAGATGGCTACACCTTC. The encoded protein is CASSQDPAAMMIDGYTF.

The chain carries TRBV4-1 and TRBJ2-1; D is ambiguous. The CDR3 consists of 13 residues. The germline V and J ends were trimmed by 0 bases and 9 bases, with 9 bases remaining between them. CDR1 is MGHRA and CDR2 is YSYEKL in the germline V gene. The CDR3 loop reads CASSQDFWGEQFF. CDR3 bases: TGCGCCAGCAGCCAAGATTTCTGGGGTGAGCAGTTCTTC.

This rearrangement joins TRBV7-6 to TRBJ2-1, with 13 bases aligning to TRBD2. Germline assignment: CDR1 SGHVS and CDR2 FNYEAQ. There are 18 residues in the CDR3. The V gene end was trimmed by 1 base and the J gene end by 4 bases; junction bases not matched to a gene: 7. CDR3 region: CASSLGHTSGREYNEQFF. The CDR3, as DNA: TGTGCCAGCAGCTTAGGCCATACTAGCGGGAGGGAGTACAATGAGCAGTTCTTC.

This clone was detected only a few times. V and J are TRBV29-1 and TRBJ2-1; possibly TRBD1 for D (6 bases). Trimming stripped 1 base from V and 3 bases from J, with 13 bases between. The CDR3 is made up of 15 amino acids. Looked up from germline, CDR1 is SQVTM and CDR2 is ANQGSEA. The CDR3 spells CSVEGGTRHYNEQFF. CDR3 bases: TGCAGCGTTGAAGGAGGGACACGACACTACAATGAGCAGTTCTTC.

The V and J genes are TRBV6-5 and TRBJ2-7, with TRBD2 identical over 7 bases. Germline CDR1 reads MNHEY; CDR2 reads SVGAGI. The CDR3 has 12 residues. The V gene end was trimmed by 5 bases and the J gene end by 9 bases; junction bases not matched to a gene: 7. CDR3 DNA: TGTGCCAGCAGTCACCTAGCGGACCGGCAGTACGTC. Protein sequence: CASSHLADRQYV.

This clone was counted a single time. The V call is TRBV6-6, the J call TRBJ1-2, with unresolved D. This CDR3 has 13 amino acids. Germline loops: CDR1 MNHNY, CDR2 SVGAGI (reference sequence). V was clipped by 1 base and J by 7 bases, with 10 bases between them. CDR3 in DNA: TGTGCCAGCAGTTACTTGCCAAGCGGTGGCTACACCTTC. Its protein is CASSYLPSGGYTF.

The rearrangement joins TRBV9 to TRBJ2-1; perhaps TRBD1 as D (6 bases). With 3 bases removed from V and 9 bases from J, the gap between germline ends came to 13 bases. The CDR3 runs 13 residues. Germline V gives CDR1 SGDLS, CDR2 YYNGEE. CDR3 DNA sequence: TGTGCCAGCAGCGCCACACAGGGTCTTGAGCAGTTCTTC. Residues: CASSATQGLEQFF.

This clone showed up just a few times. The rearrangement uses TRBV5-1 and TRBJ2-1, with D possibly TRBD1 on 5 matching bases. Germline V gene data show CDR1 as SGHRS and CDR2 as YFSETQ. CDR3 size: 15 residues. Trimming stripped 3 bases from V and 5 bases from J, with 15 bases between. This chain's CDR3 is CASSSELRGNNEQFF. The CDR3, as DNA: TGCGCCAGCAGCTCCGAGTTAAGGGGCAACAATGAGCAGTTCTTC.

This clone was counted at least ten times. V gene TRBV12-2 combines with J gene TRBJ1-2. TRBV12-2 is a pseudogene locus. This CDR3 spans 10 amino acids. Written as DNA, the CDR3 is TGTGCAAGTCCTCTATTTGGCTACACCTTC. Translated: CASPLFGYTF.

This clone was counted a few times. V and J are TRBV6-5 and TRBJ2-5; no clear D. CDR1 and CDR2 from the germline V gene are MNHEY and SVGAGI. V gave up 5 bases and J gave up 5 bases, with 6 bases separating them. The CDR3 runs 11 residues. The CDR3, as DNA: TGTGCCAGCAGTGGGCACGAGACCCAGTACTTC. Translated: CASSGHETQYF.

This clone was recorded many times. J is TRBJ2-1 and V is TRBV10-3; 12 bases are shared with TRBD2. This CDR3 contains 19 residues. V dropped 0 bases and J dropped 0; count of bases not matched to a gene: 6. Germline V gives CDR1 ENHRY, CDR2 SYGVKD. The CDR3 DNA is TGTGCCATCAGTGAGTCCCTAGCGGGGGGGCGAAGCTCCTACAATGAGCAGTTCTTC. This gives the protein CAISESLAGGRSSYNEQFF.

The V call is TRBV6-5, the J call TRBJ1-4; the D is unclear. The germline V and J ends were trimmed by 5 bases and 5 bases, with 9 bases remaining between them. This CDR3 comprises 13 residues. CDR1 and CDR2 from the germline V gene are MNHEY and SVGAGI. The CDR3 sequence is CASSRTENEKLFF. The CDR3 DNA is TGTGCCAGCAGTAGAACAGAGAATGAAAAACTGTTTTTT.

The chain links TRBV4-1 to TRBJ1-6; D gene ambiguous. Trimming stripped 4 bases from V and 3 bases from J, with 22 bases between. Germline assignment: CDR1 MGHRA and CDR2 YSYEKL. The CDR3 consists of 19 residues. The CDR3 loop reads CASSRLLRHPSFYNSPLHF. CDR3 sequence (DNA): TGCGCCAGCAGCCGACTTCTTCGACATCCCTCTTTCTATAATTCACCCCTCCACTTT.

V is TRBV7-9 and J is TRBJ1-5; no clear D gene. The V and J ends lost 4 bases and 4 bases respectively, with 11 bases between them. The CDR3 extends over 14 amino acids. Germline assignment: CDR1 SEHNR and CDR2 FQNEAQ (reference sequence). CDR3 residues: CASSSPGRNQPQHF. CDR3 DNA sequence: TGTGCCAGCAGCTCACCGGGTCGAAATCAGCCCCAGCATTTT.

V gene TRBV19 combines with J gene TRBJ2-3; 9 nucleotides agree with TRBD2. The CDR3 covers 14 residues. J was trimmed by 1 base and V by 9 bases; bases with no gene match: 5. Per the germline V gene, CDR1 is LNHDA and CDR2 is SQIVND (reference sequence). The CDR3, as DNA: TGTGCCAGCCGACAGCGGGGGGGCACAGATACGCAGTATTTT. As protein: CASRQRGGTDTQYF.

CDR3 nucleotide sequence: TGTGCCAGCAGTTTAGGGGGGGTCCGTAATCAGCCCCAGCATTTT. This encodes CASSLGGVRNQPQHF. The chain carries TRBV28 and TRBJ1-5; maybe TRBD1 (5 bases). Trimming pared 2 bases from V and 4 bases from J, leaving 12 bases between. This CDR3 has 15 residues. Looked up from germline, CDR1 is MDHEN and CDR2 is SYDVKM.

The genes are TRBV7-9 and TRBJ1-4; unclear D gene. Trimming removed 3 bases from V and 0 bases from J, with 8 bases in between. The CDR3 spans 15 residues. From germline, CDR1 is SEHNR and CDR2 FQNEAQ (reference sequence). This CDR3 reads CASSFTPATNEKLFF. The CDR3 nucleotides read TGTGCCAGCAGCTTCACTCCAGCAACTAATGAAAAACTGTTTTTT.

The chain links TRBV4-1 to TRBJ2-5; D not certain. The CDR3 consists of 17 residues. With 0 bases removed from V and 0 bases from J, the gap between germline ends came to 14 bases. Germline CDR1 and CDR2: MGHRA and YSYEKL. Written as DNA, the CDR3 is TGCGCCAGCAGCCAAGAGGCCAGGCCGAACTACCAAGAGACCCAGTACTTC. It encodes CASSQEARPNYQETQYF.

The chain links TRBV5-1 to TRBJ2-1; 7 bases map to TRBD2. The trim removed 0 bases at V and 7 bases at J, leaving 10 bases unmatched. This CDR3 has 16 amino acids. Germline CDR1 is SGHRS and CDR2 is YFSETQ. CDR3 coding DNA: TGCGCCAGCAGCTTGGTAGTTTTTGCGGGGGTTAATGAGCAGTTCTTC. This codes for CASSLVVFAGVNEQFF. Supplemented by reference TRBV5-1 and TRBJ2-1, the full variable domain reads KAGVTQTPRYLIKTRGQQVTLSCSPISGHRSVSWYQQTPGQGLQFLFEYFSETQRNKGNFPGRFSGRQFSNSRSEMNVSTLELGDSALYLCASSLVVFAGVNEQFFGPGTRLTVL.